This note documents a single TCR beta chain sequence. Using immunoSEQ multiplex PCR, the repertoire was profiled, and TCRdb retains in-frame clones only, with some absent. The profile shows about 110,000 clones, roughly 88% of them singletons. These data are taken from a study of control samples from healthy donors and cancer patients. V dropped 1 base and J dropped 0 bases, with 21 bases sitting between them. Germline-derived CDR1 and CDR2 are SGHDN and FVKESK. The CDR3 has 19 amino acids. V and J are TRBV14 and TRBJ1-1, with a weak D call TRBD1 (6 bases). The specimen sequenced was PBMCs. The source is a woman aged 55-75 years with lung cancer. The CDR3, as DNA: TGTGCCAGCAGCCAAGGGGGGGCTCCCGAGCGGATTATGAACACTGAAGCTTTCTTT. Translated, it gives CASSQGGAPERIMNTEAFF.